Listed below are T cell receptor beta chains from one sample, sequenced in a study of blood T cells in healthy people across ages. One entry per CDR3 protein results from TCRdb running MiXCR on the 5' RACE reads. The repertoire holds hundreds of thousands of distinct CDR3 sequences, with about 30% as singletons. The sample comprised blood. The receptors originated from a woman older than 75 in good health. Each CDR3 is given with its conserved first and last residue. Each record gives: D gene, V gene, clone size, J gene, CDR3 protein, CDR3 DNA. A D gene is named only where the DNA matches it firmly. Size values are once, few and many counts, or a class for expanded clones, and some rows have none.

D: -
V: TRBV20-1
size: many
J: TRBJ1-1
CDR3: CSARDLLRGGTTEAFF
DNA: TGCAGTGCTAGAGATCTCCTCCGCGGGGGGACAACTGAAGCTTTCTTT

D: TRBD2
V: TRBV12-3/TRBV12-4
size: -
J: TRBJ2-2
CDR3: CASSRGTSSSGELFF
DNA: TGTGCCAGCAGTCGAGGGACTAGTTCTTCCGGGGAGCTGTTTTTT

D: TRBD2
V: TRBV4-3
size: -
J: TRBJ2-3
CDR3: CASSQDFSGGAQYF
DNA: TGCGCCAGCAGCCAAGATTTTAGCGGGGGGGCGCAGTATTTT

D: -
V: TRBV20-1
size: few
J: TRBJ2-5
CDR3: CSAAPAADGETQYF
DNA: TGCAGTGCCGCGCCAGCGGCAGATGGGGAGACCCAGTACTTC

D: -
V: TRBV7-2
size: many
J: TRBJ1-2
CDR3: CASSLEYGRTYGYTF
DNA: TGTGCCAGCAGCTTAGAATACGGACGGACGTATGGCTACACCTTC

D: -
V: TRBV4-1
size: -
J: TRBJ1-6
CDR3: CASSQVGGSSNSPLHF
DNA: TGCGCCAGCAGCCAAGTGGGGGGCTCTAGTAATTCACCCCTCCACTTT

D: -
V: TRBV11-2
size: many
J: TRBJ2-5
CDR3: CASSTWVLDSQETQYF
DNA: TGTGCCAGCAGCACTTGGGTACTGGACAGCCAAGAGACCCAGTACTTC

D: TRBD2
V: TRBV20-1
size: -
J: TRBJ2-5
CDR3: CSARSPGGTQYF
DNA: TGCAGTGCTAGATCTCCGGGGGGGACCCAGTACTTC

D: TRBD2
V: TRBV20-1
size: many
J: TRBJ2-1
CDR3: CSARAGGRLAGPYNEQFF
DNA: TGCAGTGCTAGAGCAGGGGGTCGACTAGCGGGGCCATACAATGAGCAGTTCTTC

D: -
V: TRBV12-3/TRBV12-4
size: -
J: TRBJ1-2
CDR3: CASSGQNHYGYTF
DNA: TGTGCCAGCAGTGGACAGAATCACTATGGCTACACCTTC

D: -
V: TRBV7-3
size: many
J: TRBJ2-1
CDR3: CASSPVAPQRNEQFF
DNA: TGTGCCAGCAGCCCTGTCGCTCCCCAAAGAAATGAGCAGTTCTTC

D: TRBD1
V: TRBV7-3
size: many
J: TRBJ2-6
CDR3: CASSPGTGQAGANVLTF
DNA: TGTGCCAGCAGCCCCGGGACAGGTCAAGCTGGGGCCAACGTCCTGACTTTC

D: -
V: TRBV20-1
size: many
J: TRBJ2-1
CDR3: CSARERLYEQFF
DNA: TGCAGTGCTAGAGAACGGCTGTATGAGCAGTTCTTC

D: -
V: TRBV5-1
size: few
J: TRBJ2-2
CDR3: CASMGYTGELFF
DNA: TGCGCCAGCATGGGGTACACCGGGGAGCTGTTTTTT

D: -
V: TRBV20-1
size: -
J: TRBJ2-3
CDR3: CSAPSGLRTDTQYF
DNA: TGCAGTGCCCCATCAGGCCTTCGCACAGATACGCAGTATTTT

D: TRBD2
V: TRBV24-1
size: many
J: TRBJ2-5
CDR3: CATSDSGLVSQETQYF
DNA: TGTGCCACCAGTGATTCCGGACTAGTCTCCCAAGAGACCCAGTACTTC

D: -
V: TRBV27
size: many
J: TRBJ2-7
CDR3: CASMGGSYEQYF
DNA: TGTGCCAGCATGGGGGGATCCTACGAGCAGTACTTC

D: -
V: TRBV24-1
size: -
J: TRBJ2-3
CDR3: CATSVTVSTDTQYF
DNA: TGTGCCACCAGTGTAACAGTTAGCACAGATACGCAGTATTTT

D: -
V: TRBV7-9
size: many
J: TRBJ2-6
CDR3: CASSLAGGGANVLTF
DNA: TGTGCCAGCAGCTTAGCGGGCGGCGGGGCCAACGTCCTGACTTTC

D: -
V: TRBV12-3/TRBV12-4
size: -
J: TRBJ1-1
CDR3: CASSLEARGTEAFF
DNA: TGTGCCAGCAGTTTAGAGGCCCGAGGCACTGAAGCTTTCTTT

D: TRBD1
V: TRBV5-5
size: -
J: TRBJ2-7
CDR3: CASSPTPGQGRYEQYF
DNA: TGTGCCAGCAGCCCGACGCCGGGACAGGGGCGATACGAGCAGTACTTC

D: TRBD2
V: TRBV6-2/TRBV6-3
size: many
J: TRBJ2-5
CDR3: CASSGAGVEEETQYF
DNA: TGTGCCAGCAGTGGTGCGGGGGTGGAGGAAGAGACCCAGTACTTC

D: -
V: TRBV30
size: -
J: TRBJ2-1
CDR3: CVWSSANNEQFF
DNA: TGTGTCTGGAGTTCCGCTAACAATGAGCAGTTCTTC

D: -
V: TRBV9
size: -
J: TRBJ1-1
CDR3: CASSVLVGGLPTEAFF
DNA: TGTGCCAGCAGCGTATTAGTCGGGGGGCTCCCCACTGAAGCTTTCTTT

D: -
V: TRBV7-2
size: many
J: TRBJ2-3
CDR3: CASGTGEGGVTDTQYF
DNA: TGTGCCAGCGGGACCGGAGAAGGTGGTGTGACAGATACGCAGTATTTT

D: -
V: TRBV28
size: many
J: TRBJ2-1
CDR3: CASSSAGDEQFF
DNA: TGTGCCAGCAGTTCTGCGGGCGATGAGCAGTTCTTC

D: -
V: TRBV5-1
size: few
J: TRBJ1-1
CDR3: CASRLQYTNTEAFF
DNA: TGCGCCAGCAGGCTTCAATATACGAACACTGAAGCTTTCTTT

D: TRBD1
V: TRBV11-3
size: -
J: TRBJ2-2
CDR3: CASSVDRGGTGELFF
DNA: TGTGCCAGCAGCGTTGACAGGGGCGGCACCGGGGAGCTGTTTTTT

D: TRBD1
V: TRBV7-9
size: many
J: TRBJ2-7
CDR3: CASSLAGGQGAYEQYF
DNA: TGTGCCAGCAGCTTAGCCGGTGGACAGGGGGCTTACGAGCAGTACTTC

D: -
V: TRBV5-1
size: -
J: TRBJ2-2
CDR3: CASSSDRATGELFF
DNA: TGCGCCAGCAGCTCTGACAGAGCAACCGGGGAGCTGTTTTTT

D: TRBD2
V: TRBV20-1
size: -
J: TRBJ2-1
CDR3: CSARDLEGGQNEQFF
DNA: TGCAGTGCTAGAGATCTCGAGGGAGGGCAGAATGAGCAGTTCTTC

D: TRBD1
V: TRBV4-2
size: many
J: TRBJ1-4
CDR3: CASSQEVPGQGGEKLFF
DNA: TGTGCCAGCAGCCAAGAAGTTCCGGGACAGGGGGGTGAAAAACTGTTTTTT

D: -
V: TRBV9
size: few
J: TRBJ1-1
CDR3: CASSVVPGGNTEAFF
DNA: TGTGCCAGCAGCGTAGTTCCCGGCGGAAACACTGAAGCTTTCTTT